The source of this TCR beta chain is a study of OX40 agonist ivuxolimab in advanced cancers. The method was immunoSEQ multiplex PCR; TCRdb's version includes in-frame clones alone and lacks a portion of them. The table shows around 86,000 clones, with more than 80% occurring only once. Points from the study as a whole: CD4+ and CD8+ blood T cells expanded clonally by week 6 at 0.1 to 3.0 mg/kg.

Notes on this clone: Its antigen is undetermined.

The CDR3 is 16 residues long. With V trimmed by 0 bases and J by 3 bases, 4 bases remained unmatched. Germline V gene data show CDR1 as MNHEY and CDR2 as SVGAGI. The source material was CD4+ or CD8+ T cells sorted from blood, sampled in a trial of the OX40 agonist ivuxolimab. This TCR came from an adult with an advanced solid tumor such as melanoma, head and neck, liver or kidney cancer. The chain is built from TRBV6-5 and TRBJ2-7, with 11 bases matching TRBD1. DNA of the CDR3: TGTGCCAGCAGTTACTCGGTCGGGACAGGGGGCTACGAGCAGTACTTC. It encodes CASSYSVGTGGYEQYF.